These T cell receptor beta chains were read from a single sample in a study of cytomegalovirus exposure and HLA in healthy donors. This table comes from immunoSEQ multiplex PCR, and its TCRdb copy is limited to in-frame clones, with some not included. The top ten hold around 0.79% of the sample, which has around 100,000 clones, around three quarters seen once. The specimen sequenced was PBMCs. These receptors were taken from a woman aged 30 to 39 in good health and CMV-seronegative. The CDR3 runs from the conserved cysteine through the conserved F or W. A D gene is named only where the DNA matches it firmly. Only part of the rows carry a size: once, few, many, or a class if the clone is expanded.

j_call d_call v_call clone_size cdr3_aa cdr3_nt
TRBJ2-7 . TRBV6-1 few CASSNTEAYEQYF TGTGCCAGCAGTAATACTGAGGCCTACGAGCAGTACTTC
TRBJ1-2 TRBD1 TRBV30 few CAWFRRDRRGANYGYTF TGTGCCTGGTTCAGGCGGGACAGGCGTGGAGCTAACTATGGCTACACCTTC
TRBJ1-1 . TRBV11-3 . CASSLEGARTEAFF TGTGCCAGCAGCTTAGAGGGGGCGCGTACTGAAGCTTTCTTT
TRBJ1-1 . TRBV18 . CASSVGVGNMNTEAFF TGTGCCAGCTCGGTGGGAGTGGGAAACATGAACACTGAAGCTTTCTTT
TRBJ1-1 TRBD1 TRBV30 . CAWSLGQGVTEAFF TGTGCCTGGAGTCTCGGACAGGGGGTAACTGAAGCTTTCTTT
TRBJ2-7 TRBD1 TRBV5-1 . CASRGQGVTYEQYF TGCGCCAGCAGAGGACAGGGGGTAACCTACGAGCAGTACTTC
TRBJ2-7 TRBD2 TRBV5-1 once CASSLVIGRDFYEQYF TGCGCCAGCAGCTTGGTGATCGGGAGGGATTTCTACGAGCAGTACTTC
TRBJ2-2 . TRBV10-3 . CAISEGEAGELFF TGTGCCATCAGTGAGGGGGAGGCCGGGGAGCTGTTTTTT
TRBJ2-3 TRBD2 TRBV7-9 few CASSPSSGITDTQYF TGTGCCAGCAGCCCAAGTAGCGGGATTACAGATACGCAGTATTTT
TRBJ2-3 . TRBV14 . CASSQEASGTDTQYF TGTGCCAGCAGCCAAGAGGCGTCCGGGACAGATACGCAGTATTTT
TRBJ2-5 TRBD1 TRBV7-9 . CASTSYRGMETQYF TGTGCCAGCACCTCGTACAGGGGTATGGAGACCCAGTACTTC
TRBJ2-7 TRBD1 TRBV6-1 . CASSEDSGTGSYEQYF TGTGCCAGCAGTGAAGACTCCGGGACAGGGTCCTACGAGCAGTACTTC
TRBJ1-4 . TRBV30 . CAWSAKQASDNEKLFF TGTGCCTGGAGTGCCAAACAGGCCTCGGATAATGAAAAACTGTTTTTT
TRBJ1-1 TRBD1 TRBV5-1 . CASSPGQTDMNTEAFF TGCGCCAGCAGCCCGGGACAGACTGACATGAACACTGAAGCTTTCTTT
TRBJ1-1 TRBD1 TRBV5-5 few CASSLGGTGAGTEAFF TGTGCCAGCAGCTTAGGGGGGACAGGGGCGGGAACTGAAGCTTTCTTT
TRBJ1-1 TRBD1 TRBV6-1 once CASSEVRGLRLNTEAFF TGTGCCAGCAGTGAAGTCAGGGGGCTAAGGTTGAACACTGAAGCTTTCTTT
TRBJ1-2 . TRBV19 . CASSNSVQPANYGYTF TGTGCCAGTAGTAATTCAGTCCAACCAGCTAACTATGGCTACACCTTC
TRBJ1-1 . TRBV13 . CASSLLQGLYTEAFF TGTGCCAGCAGCTTATTACAGGGTCTTTACACTGAAGCTTTCTTT